One sample yielded the 22 T cell receptor beta chains listed below, sequenced in a study of blood T cells in healthy people across ages. A sample-barcoded 5' primer and a J-beta primer mix were used in a second PCR of roughly 7 to 11 cycles. One entry per CDR3 protein, called by TCRdb with MiXCR from the 5' RACE reads. In the table there are more than 1,400,000 distinct CDR3 sequences, roughly 40% of which are singletons. Sample: blood. These receptors were obtained from a woman younger than 35 in good health.

The chain has TRBV14 and TRBJ2-5; tentatively, D is TRBD2 (6 bases). The CDR3 contains 17 residues. Germline V CDR1 and CDR2: SGHDN, FVKESK. The germline V and J ends were trimmed by 2 bases and 4 bases, with 20 bases remaining between them. The CDR3: CASSQTVGGWALETQYF. For the CDR3, the DNA is TGTGCCAGCAGCCAAACCGTCGGGGGTTGGGCTTTAGAGACCCAGTACTTC.

V gene TRBV7-9 combines with J gene TRBJ1-5, with D perhaps matching TRBD1 (6 bases). The CDR3 extends over 18 amino acids. Trimming removed 0 bases from V and 7 bases from J, with 22 bases in between. The germline CDR1 and CDR2 sequences are SEHNR and FQNEAQ (reference sequence). The CDR3 loop reads CASSLAEAGEALKQPQHF. Written as DNA, the CDR3 is TGTGCCAGCAGCTTAGCTGAGGCAGGGGAGGCCCTAAAGCAGCCCCAGCATTTT.

The chain carries TRBV5-1 and TRBJ2-5; D is unresolved. This CDR3 is 15 amino acids long. Trimming left V 1 base short and J 2 bases short, with 12 bases between. From germline, CDR1 is SGHRS and CDR2 YFSETQ. This chain's CDR3 is CASSLTLAGQETQYF. The CDR3 DNA reads TGCGCCAGCAGCTTGACTCTGGCTGGACAAGAGACCCAGTACTTC.

Turning to this clonotype: Being one base from a much bigger clone, this may be a read error. The chain employs TRBV7-9 and TRBJ2-7; 7 bases match TRBD1. CDR1 and CDR2 (germline): SEHNR, FQNEAQ (reference sequence). The CDR3 is 14 residues long. The trim removed 5 bases at V and 3 bases at J, leaving 7 bases unmatched. This CDR3 reads CASSGTTGNYEQYF. The CDR3 region has the DNA TGTGCCAGCAGCGGGACGACAGGGAACTACGAGCAGTACTTC.

This clonotype has a handful of counts. V usage is TRBV7-2 and J usage is TRBJ1-2; 7 bases fit TRBD1. This CDR3 region has 15 residues. Germline V gives CDR1 SGHTA, CDR2 FQGNSA. The junction had 7 bases not matched to a gene; V was cut back by 1 base and J by 5 bases. CDR3 bases: TGTGCCAGCAGCTTAGTCCTCGGGACAGTGTATGGCTACACCTTC. Protein sequence: CASSLVLGTVYGYTF.

The rearrangement joins TRBV20-1 to TRBJ2-2; 10 bases map to TRBD2. V gave up 5 bases and J gave up 4 bases; unmatched junction bases: 4. The CDR3 extends over 14 amino acids. Per germline, CDR1 DFQATT and CDR2 SNEGSKA (reference sequence). This chain's CDR3 is CSALAGAGTGELFF. The CDR3 DNA reads as TGCAGTGCTCTAGCGGGAGCTGGCACCGGGGAGCTGTTTTTT.

The chain carries TRBV5-8 and TRBJ1-1, with TRBD1 matching 8 bases. CDR3 length: 15 residues. J lost 6 bases, V lost 0 bases, and 7 bases had no gene match. Germline CDR1 and CDR2: SGHTS and YDEGEE. CDR3 nucleotide sequence: TGTGCCAGCAGCTTGGACTGGACAGGGTCCCCTGAAGCTTTCTTT. Translated: CASSLDWTGSPEAFF.

The chain combines TRBV7-9 with TRBJ1-2, with D possibly TRBD1 on 6 matching bases. The V gene's germline CDR1 is SEHNR and CDR2 FQNEAQ (reference sequence). With 3 bases removed from V and 6 bases from J, the gap between germline ends came to 11 bases. This CDR3 is built from 13 residues. CDR3 sequence (DNA): TGTGCCAGCAGCTTGGTTCAGGGGAATGGCTACACCTTC. Its translation is CASSLVQGNGYTF.

This clonotype came up a few times. This chain connects TRBV6-2 or TRBV6-3 to TRBJ2-7; no firm D call. Germline V lookup: CDR1 MNHEY, CDR2 SVGEGT. The CDR3 totals 13 residues. V shed 6 bases and J shed 7 bases, with 16 bases lying between them. The CDR3 bases are TGTGCCAGCAGCCTCGACATTTACAATGAGCAGTACTTC. Protein sequence: CASSLDIYNEQYF.

This clonotype showed up just once. This chain joins TRBV6-5 and TRBJ2-2; either TRBD1 or TRBD2 may supply D (5 bases each). Germline CDR1 reads MNHEY; CDR2 reads SVGAGI. This CDR3 has 14 amino acids. Trimming cost V 6 bases and J 4 bases, with 12 bases left between them. Here the CDR3 DNA reads TGTGCCAGCAGGGGACCGCGCCGCACCGGGGAGCTGTTTTTT. Its protein product is CASRGPRRTGELFF.

This clonotype was counted only a few times. This chain uses TRBV4-1 with TRBJ2-3, with 8 bases lining up with TRBD2. This CDR3 has 17 amino acids. Trimming at V came to 5 bases and at J to 2 bases, leaving 12 bases not matched to a gene. Germline-derived CDR1 and CDR2 are MGHRA and YSYEKL. CDR3 coding DNA: TGCGCCAGCAGCAAGTATTTAGCGGGGTCCCCCACAGATACGCAGTATTTT. Translating gives CASSKYLAGSPTDTQYF.

The genes are TRBV6-6 and TRBJ2-3, with D maybe TRBD2 (6 bases). The V gene lost 2 bases and the J gene lost 5 bases, with 17 bases spanning the gap. The CDR3 consists of 16 residues. The germline gives CDR1 MNHNY, CDR2 SVGAGI (reference sequence). For the CDR3, the DNA is TGTGCCAGCAGTTACCTGGAACCCAGGAGGGGAGATACGCAGTATTTT. Translating gives CASSYLEPRRGDTQYF.

This chain links TRBV19 with TRBJ1-2; TRBD1 agrees at 8 bases. The V segment lost 5 bases and the J segment 4 bases; nucleotides outside the gene matches: 9. The CDR3 contains 15 residues. Germline V lookup: CDR1 LNHDA, CDR2 SQIVND (reference sequence). DNA for the CDR3: TGTGCCAGTAGTGGAAAAGGACAGGGCCTCTATGGCTACACCTTC. Its translation is CASSGKGQGLYGYTF. The variable domain in full, completed from reference TRBV19 and TRBJ1-2, reads DGGITQSPKYLFRKEGQNVTLSCEQNLNHDAMYWYRQDPGQGLRLIYYSQIVNDFQKGDIAEGYSVSREKKESFPLTVTSAQKNPTAFYLCASSGKGQGLYGYTFGSGTRLTVV.

Details on this clonotype: This likely comes from a read error, as the CDR3 has no conserved phenylalanine or tryptophan at its end. This sequence joins TRBV6-2 or TRBV6-3 and TRBJ2-5; D remains ambiguous. The CDR3 is 12 amino acids. V shed 2 bases and J shed 5 bases, with 6 bases lying between them. CDR1 and CDR2 from the germline V gene are MNHEY and SVGEGT. CDR3 nucleotides: TGTGCCAGCAGTTACCCGCTGGAGACCCAGTACTTG. Its translation: CASSYPLETQYL.

The V and J genes are TRBV5-1 and TRBJ1-5; TRBD1 agrees at 7 bases. V shed 4 bases and J 4 bases; nucleotides not matched to a gene: 8. Germline V gene data show CDR1 as SGHRS and CDR2 as YFSETQ. CDR3 size: 15 residues. CDR3 sequence: CASSRTGGQNQPQHF. In nucleotides, the CDR3 is TGCGCCAGCAGCCGGACAGGAGGGCAAAATCAGCCCCAGCATTTT. Drawing the rest from reference TRBV5-1 and TRBJ1-5, the complete variable domain is KAGVTQTPRYLIKTRGQQVTLSCSPISGHRSVSWYQQTPGQGLQFLFEYFSETQRNKGNFPGRFSGRQFSNSRSEMNVSTLELGDSALYLCASSRTGGQNQPQHFGDGTRLSIL.

The chain couples TRBV7-8 to TRBJ1-1; D not certain. The CDR3 loop spans 14 amino acids. Looked up from germline, CDR1 is SGHVS and CDR2 is FQNEAQ. V lost 2 bases to trimming and J lost 1 base, with 8 bases between them. The CDR3 nucleotides read TGTGCCAGCAGCTTACTCCCGGGGAACACTGAAGCTTTCTTT. Protein product: CASSLLPGNTEAFF.

This chain links TRBV6-1 with TRBJ1-4; TRBD1 is a possible D gene (6 bases). This CDR3 contains 11 residues. V lost 11 bases to trimming and J lost 6 bases, with 10 bases between them. The germline CDR1 and CDR2 sequences are MNHNS and SASEGT. CDR3 DNA sequence: TGTGCCTCGGGACAATATGAAAAACTGTTTTTT. Amino acid sequence: CASGQYEKLFF.

This chain links TRBV29-1 with TRBJ1-1; D is possibly TRBD1 (6 bases). Germline lookup yields CDR1 SQVTM and CDR2 ANQGSEA. The CDR3 length is 15 residues. Trimming shortened V by 5 bases and J by 6 bases, and 22 bases separated the two germline ends. The CDR3 spells CSVLLRTADNAEAFF. The DNA of the CDR3 is TGCAGCGTTTTACTGAGGACAGCGGATAATGCTGAAGCTTTCTTT.

The chain carries TRBV6-5 and TRBJ2-1; the D call may be TRBD1 or TRBD2 (6 bases each). TRBJ2-7 explains the end of the DNA better; the J call may be wrong. The CDR3 spans 15 residues. Germline CDR1 is MNHEY and CDR2 is SVGAGI. The CDR3 loop is CASIDLGGSYNEQYF. CDR3 DNA: TGTGCCAGCATTGACTTAGGGGGGTCCTACAATGAGCAGTACTTC.

This chain uses TRBV6-5 with TRBJ2-2, with TRBD1 matching 7 bases. The CDR3 runs to 15 residues. J lost 1 base, V lost 6 bases, and 5 bases had no gene match. Germline CDR1 and CDR2: MNHEY and SVGAGI. The CDR3 nucleotides are TGTGCCAGCAGCCGACAGGGAAAGAACACCGGGGAGCTGTTTTTT. Translation gives CASSRQGKNTGELFF.

The CDR3 region is CASSGESSYEQYF. CDR3 nucleotides: TGCGCCAGCAGCGGTGAGAGCTCCTACGAGCAGTACTTC. The rearrangement joins TRBV4-1 to TRBJ2-7; D gene ambiguous. The CDR3 is 13 amino acids. Trimming shortened V by 5 bases and J by 0 bases, and 8 bases separated the two germline ends. Germline lookup yields CDR1 MGHRA and CDR2 YSYEKL.

This clonotype has just a few counts. The V and J genes are TRBV14 and TRBJ2-5; 7 bases map to TRBD2. This CDR3 has 13 amino acids. V lost 4 bases to trimming and J lost 11 bases; unmatched junction nucleotides: 10. Germline V gene lookup returns CDR1 SGHDN and CDR2 FVKESK. The CDR3 loop is CASSLAPRGEQYF. The DNA for the CDR3 is TGTGCCAGCAGCCTAGCTCCCCGGGGGGAGCAGTACTTC.